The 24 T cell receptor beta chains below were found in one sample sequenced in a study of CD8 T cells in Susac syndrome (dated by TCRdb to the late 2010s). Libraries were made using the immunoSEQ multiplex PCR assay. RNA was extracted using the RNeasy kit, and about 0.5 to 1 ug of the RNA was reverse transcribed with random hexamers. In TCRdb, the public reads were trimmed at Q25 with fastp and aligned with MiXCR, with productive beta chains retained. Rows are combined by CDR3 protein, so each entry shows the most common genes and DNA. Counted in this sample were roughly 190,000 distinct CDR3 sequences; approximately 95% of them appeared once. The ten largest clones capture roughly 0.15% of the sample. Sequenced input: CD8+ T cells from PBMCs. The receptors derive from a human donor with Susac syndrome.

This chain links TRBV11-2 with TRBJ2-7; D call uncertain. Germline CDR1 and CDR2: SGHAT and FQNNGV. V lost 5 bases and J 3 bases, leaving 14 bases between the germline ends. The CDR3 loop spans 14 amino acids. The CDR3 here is CASSVAADLYEQYF. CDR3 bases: TGTGCCAGCAGCGTTGCAGCAGACCTCTACGAGCAGTACTTC.

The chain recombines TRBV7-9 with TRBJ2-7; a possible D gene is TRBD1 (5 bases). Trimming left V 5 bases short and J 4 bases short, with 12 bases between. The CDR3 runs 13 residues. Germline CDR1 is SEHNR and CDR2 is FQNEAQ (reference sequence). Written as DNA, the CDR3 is TGTGCCAGCAGCCTCGGACACCCTTACGAGCAGTACTTC. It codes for CASSLGHPYEQYF.

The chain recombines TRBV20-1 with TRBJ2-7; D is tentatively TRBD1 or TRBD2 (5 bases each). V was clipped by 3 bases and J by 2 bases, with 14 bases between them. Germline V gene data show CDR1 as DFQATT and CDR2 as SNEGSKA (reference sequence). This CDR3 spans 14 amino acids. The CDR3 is CSARGTHYTYEQYF. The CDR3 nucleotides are TGCAGTGCTAGGGGGACCCACTACACCTACGAGCAGTACTTC.

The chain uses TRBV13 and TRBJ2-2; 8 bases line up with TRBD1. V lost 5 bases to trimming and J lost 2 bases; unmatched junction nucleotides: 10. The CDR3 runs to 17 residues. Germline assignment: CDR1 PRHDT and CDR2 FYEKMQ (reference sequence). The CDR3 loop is CASSSLVQGGNTGELFF. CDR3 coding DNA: TGTGCCAGCAGCAGCTTGGTACAGGGGGGAAACACCGGGGAGCTGTTTTTT.

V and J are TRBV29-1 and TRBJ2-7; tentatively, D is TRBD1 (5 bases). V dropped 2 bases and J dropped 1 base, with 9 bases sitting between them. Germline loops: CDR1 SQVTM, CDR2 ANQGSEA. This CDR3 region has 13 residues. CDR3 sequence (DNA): TGCAGCGTTGAACAGACAGCTTCCTACGAGCAGTACTTC. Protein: CSVEQTASYEQYF.

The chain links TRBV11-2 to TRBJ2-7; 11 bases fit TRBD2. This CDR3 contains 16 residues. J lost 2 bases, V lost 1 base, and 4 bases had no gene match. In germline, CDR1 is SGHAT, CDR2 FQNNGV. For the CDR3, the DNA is TGTGCCAGCAGCTTAGGGGGACTAGCGGCCGCCTACGAGCAGTACTTC. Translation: CASSLGGLAAAYEQYF.

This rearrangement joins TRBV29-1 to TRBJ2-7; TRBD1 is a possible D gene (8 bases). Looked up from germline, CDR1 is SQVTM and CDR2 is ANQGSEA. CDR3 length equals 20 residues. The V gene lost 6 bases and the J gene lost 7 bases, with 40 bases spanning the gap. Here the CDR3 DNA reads TGCAGCGTGAGGGGAGGGATACCACTAAACAGGGGGAACCGGTTCGGGGAGCAGTACTTC. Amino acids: CSVRGGIPLNRGNRFGEQYF.

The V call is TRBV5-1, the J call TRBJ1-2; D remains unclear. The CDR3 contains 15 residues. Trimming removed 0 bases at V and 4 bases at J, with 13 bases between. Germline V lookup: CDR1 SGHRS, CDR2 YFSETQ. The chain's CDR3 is CASSLGAPLVYGYTF. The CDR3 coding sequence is TGCGCCAGCAGCTTGGGGGCACCTCTCGTCTATGGCTACACCTTC.

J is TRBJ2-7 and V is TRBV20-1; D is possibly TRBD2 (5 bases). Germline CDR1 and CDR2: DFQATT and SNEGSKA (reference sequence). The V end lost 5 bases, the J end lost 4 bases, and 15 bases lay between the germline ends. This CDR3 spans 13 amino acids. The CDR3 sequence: CSAGSGHWYEQYF. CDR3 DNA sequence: TGCAGTGCTGGGAGTGGGCATTGGTACGAGCAGTACTTC.

The CDR3: CASSLAFGQETQYF. The CDR3 region has the DNA TGTGCCAGCAGTTTAGCGTTCGGTCAAGAGACCCAGTACTTC. The gene calls are TRBV28 and TRBJ2-5; D ambiguous. The CDR3 totals 14 residues. The germline CDR1 and CDR2 sequences are MDHEN and SYDVKM. V lost 2 bases and J 2 bases, leaving 9 bases between the germline ends.

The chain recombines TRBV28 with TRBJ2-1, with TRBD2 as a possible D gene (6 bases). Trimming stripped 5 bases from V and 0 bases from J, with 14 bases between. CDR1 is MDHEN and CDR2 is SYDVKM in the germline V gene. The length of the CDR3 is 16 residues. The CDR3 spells CASSTLGGSSYNEQFF. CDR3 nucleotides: TGTGCCAGCAGTACACTTGGAGGGAGCTCCTACAATGAGCAGTTCTTC.

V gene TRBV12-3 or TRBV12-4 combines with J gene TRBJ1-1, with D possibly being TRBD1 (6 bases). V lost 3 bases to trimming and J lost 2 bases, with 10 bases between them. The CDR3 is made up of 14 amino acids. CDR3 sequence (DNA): TGTGCCAGCAGTTTGTCACAGGGAAACACTGAAGCTTTCTTT. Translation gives CASSLSQGNTEAFF.

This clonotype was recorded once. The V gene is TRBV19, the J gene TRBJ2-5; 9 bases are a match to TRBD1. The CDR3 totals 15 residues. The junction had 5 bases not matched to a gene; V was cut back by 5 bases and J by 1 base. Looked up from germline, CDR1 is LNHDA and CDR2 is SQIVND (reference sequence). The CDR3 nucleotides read TGTGCCAGTAGTGTCACAGGGGGCAGCCAAGAGACCCAGTACTTC. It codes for CASSVTGGSQETQYF.

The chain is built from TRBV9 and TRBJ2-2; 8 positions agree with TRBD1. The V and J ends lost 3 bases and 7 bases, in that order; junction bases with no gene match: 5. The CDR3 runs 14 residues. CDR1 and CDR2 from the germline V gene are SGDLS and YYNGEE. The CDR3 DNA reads TGTGCCAGCAGCGGGACAGGGTTGCACGGGGAGCTGTTTTTT. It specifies CASSGTGLHGELFF.

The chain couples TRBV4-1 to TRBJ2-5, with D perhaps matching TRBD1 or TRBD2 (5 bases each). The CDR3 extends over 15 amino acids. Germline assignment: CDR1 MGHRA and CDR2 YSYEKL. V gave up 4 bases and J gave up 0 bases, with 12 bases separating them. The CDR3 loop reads CASSLTGRYQETQYF. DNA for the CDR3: TGCGCCAGCAGCCTAACGGGACGGTACCAAGAGACCCAGTACTTC.

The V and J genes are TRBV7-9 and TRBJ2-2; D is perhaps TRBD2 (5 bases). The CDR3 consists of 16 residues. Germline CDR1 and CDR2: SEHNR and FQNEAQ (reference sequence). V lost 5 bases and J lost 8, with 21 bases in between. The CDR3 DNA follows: TGTGCCAGCAGCCCACCAAGTCTCGGATTAGCGGGGGAGCTGTTTTTT. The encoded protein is CASSPPSLGLAGELFF.

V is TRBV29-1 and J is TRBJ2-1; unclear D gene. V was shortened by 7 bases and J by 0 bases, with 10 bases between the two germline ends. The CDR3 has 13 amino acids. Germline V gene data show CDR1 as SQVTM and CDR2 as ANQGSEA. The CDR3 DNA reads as TGCAGCGGACAAAAACCCTCCTACAATGAGCAGTTCTTC. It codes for CSGQKPSYNEQFF.

The CDR3: CASSFSAGPYEQYF. The CDR3 DNA sequence: TGTGCCAGCAGTTTTTCGGCAGGGCCCTACGAGCAGTACTTC. The V and J genes are TRBV27 and TRBJ2-7, with a possible D match to TRBD1 (5 bases). In germline, CDR1 is MNHEY, CDR2 SMNVEV (reference sequence). Trimming left V 3 bases short and J 2 bases short, with 11 bases between. The CDR3 has 14 amino acids.

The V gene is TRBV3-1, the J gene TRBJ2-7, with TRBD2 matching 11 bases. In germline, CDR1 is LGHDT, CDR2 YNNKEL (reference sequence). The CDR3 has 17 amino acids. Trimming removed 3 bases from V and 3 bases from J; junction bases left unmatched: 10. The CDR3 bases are TGTGCCAGCAGCCACCGTCCTAGCGGGAGGATCCTCTACGAGCAGTACTTC. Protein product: CASSHRPSGRILYEQYF.

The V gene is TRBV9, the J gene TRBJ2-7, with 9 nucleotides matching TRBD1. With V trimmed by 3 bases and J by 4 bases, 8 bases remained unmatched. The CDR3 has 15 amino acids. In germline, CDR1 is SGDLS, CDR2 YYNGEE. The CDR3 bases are TGTGCCAGCAGCGGGAAGGGGACAGGGCAGTACGAGCAGTACTTC. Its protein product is CASSGKGTGQYEQYF.

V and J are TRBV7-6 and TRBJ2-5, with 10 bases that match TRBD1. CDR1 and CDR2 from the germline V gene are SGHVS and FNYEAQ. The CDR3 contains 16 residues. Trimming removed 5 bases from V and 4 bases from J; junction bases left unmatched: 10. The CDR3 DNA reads TGTGCCAGCAGCGGGCGACGGGACAGGGGTCGAGAGACCCAGTACTTC. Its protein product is CASSGRRDRGRETQYF. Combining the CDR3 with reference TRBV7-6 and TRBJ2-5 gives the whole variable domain GAGVSQSPRYKVTKRGQDVALRCDPISGHVSLYWYRQALGQGPEFLTYFNYEAQQDKSGLPNDRFSAERPEGSISTLTIQRTEQRDSAMYRCASSGRRDRGRETQYFGPGTRLLVL.

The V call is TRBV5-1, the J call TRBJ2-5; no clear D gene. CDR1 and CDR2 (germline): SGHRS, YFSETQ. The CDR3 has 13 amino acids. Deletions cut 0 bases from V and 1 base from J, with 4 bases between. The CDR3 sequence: CASSLASQETQYF. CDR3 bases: TGCGCCAGCAGCTTGGCTAGCCAAGAGACCCAGTACTTC.

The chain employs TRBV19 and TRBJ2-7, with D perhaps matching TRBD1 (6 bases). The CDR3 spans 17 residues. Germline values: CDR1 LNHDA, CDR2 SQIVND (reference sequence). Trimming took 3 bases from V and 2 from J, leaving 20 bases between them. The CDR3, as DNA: TGTGCCAGTAGTATCTCGGTTATTGCTGGGACACCCTACGAGCAGTACTTC. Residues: CASSISVIAGTPYEQYF. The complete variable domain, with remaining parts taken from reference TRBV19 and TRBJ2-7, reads DGGITQSPKYLFRKEGQNVTLSCEQNLNHDAMYWYRQDPGQGLRLIYYSQIVNDFQKGDIAEGYSVSREKKESFPLTVTSAQKNPTAFYLCASSISVIAGTPYEQYFGPGTRLTVT.

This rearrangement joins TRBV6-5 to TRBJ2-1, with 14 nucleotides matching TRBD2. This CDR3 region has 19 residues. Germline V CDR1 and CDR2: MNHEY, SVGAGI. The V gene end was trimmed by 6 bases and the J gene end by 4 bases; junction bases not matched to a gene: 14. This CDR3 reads CASSLTSGRVGTLYNEQFF. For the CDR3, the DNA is TGTGCCAGCAGCTTGACTAGCGGGAGGGTAGGGACCCTTTACAATGAGCAGTTCTTC.